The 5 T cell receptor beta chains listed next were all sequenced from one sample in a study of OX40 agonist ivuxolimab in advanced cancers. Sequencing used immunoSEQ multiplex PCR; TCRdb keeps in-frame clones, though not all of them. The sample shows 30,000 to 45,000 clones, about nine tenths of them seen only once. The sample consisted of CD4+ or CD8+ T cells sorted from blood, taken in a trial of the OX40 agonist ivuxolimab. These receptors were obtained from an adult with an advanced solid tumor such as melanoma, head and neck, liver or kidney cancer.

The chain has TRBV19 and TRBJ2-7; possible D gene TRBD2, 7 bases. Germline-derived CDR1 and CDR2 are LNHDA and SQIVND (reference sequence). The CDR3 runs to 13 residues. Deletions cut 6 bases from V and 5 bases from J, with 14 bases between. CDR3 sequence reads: CASSQQGRDEQYF. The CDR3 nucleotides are TGTGCCAGTAGCCAGCAGGGGAGGGACGAGCAGTACTTC.

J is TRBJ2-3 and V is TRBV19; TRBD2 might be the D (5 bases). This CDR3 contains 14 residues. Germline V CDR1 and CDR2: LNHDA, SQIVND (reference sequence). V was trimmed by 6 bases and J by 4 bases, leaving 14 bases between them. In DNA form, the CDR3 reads TGTGCCAGTAGGGCGGGCCCTGGGGCAGATACGCAGTATTTT. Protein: CASRAGPGADTQYF.

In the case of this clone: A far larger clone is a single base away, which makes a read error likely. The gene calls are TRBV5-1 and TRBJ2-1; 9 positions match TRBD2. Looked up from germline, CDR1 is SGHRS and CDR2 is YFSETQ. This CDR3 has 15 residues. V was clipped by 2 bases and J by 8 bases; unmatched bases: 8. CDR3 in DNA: TGCGCCAGCAGCTTATGGGGTAGCGGGAGTGATGAGCAGTTCTTC. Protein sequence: CASSLWGSGSDEQFF.

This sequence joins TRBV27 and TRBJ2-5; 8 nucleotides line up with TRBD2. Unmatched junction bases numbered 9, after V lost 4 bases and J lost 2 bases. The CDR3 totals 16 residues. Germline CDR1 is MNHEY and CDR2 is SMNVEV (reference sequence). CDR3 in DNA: TGTGCCAGCAGTTCCCCCCGGTCTAGCGGGCAAGAGACCCAGTACTTC. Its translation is CASSSPRSSGQETQYF.

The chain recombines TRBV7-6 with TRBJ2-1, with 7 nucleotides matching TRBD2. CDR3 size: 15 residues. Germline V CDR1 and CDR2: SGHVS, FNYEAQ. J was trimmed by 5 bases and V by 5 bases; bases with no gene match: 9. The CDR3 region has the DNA TGTGCCAGCAGCCTCGCCGCGGGGGTGCACAATGAGCAGTTCTTC. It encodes CASSLAAGVHNEQFF.